This T cell receptor (beta chain) is drawn from a study of blood T cells in healthy people across ages. This clonotype has ten or more counts. Its antigen is currently unknown. The authors ran a second PCR of about 7 to 11 cycles using a sample-barcoded 5' primer and a J-beta primer mix. TCRdb itself ran the 5' RACE reads through MiXCR, one entry per CDR3 protein. The table shows 710,000 or so distinct CDR3 sequences, with approximately 29% occurring only once. Study-wide results and caveats: Among long-lived donors, naive CD4+ cells were more numerous and diversity higher than in aged donors.

Ranging in age from about 6 to 90, the donors were healthy Caucasian individuals from Russia. For every donor, a draw yielded about 10 milliliters of peripheral blood. The CDR3 sequence is 17 residues long. V shed 5 bases, J shed 2 bases, and the junction held 13 bases outside the gene matches. Per the germline V gene, CDR1 is KGHSH and CDR2 is LQKENI. The TCR was taken from a woman of 80 years or more in good health. The sequenced sample consisted of blood. The chain recombines TRBV18 with TRBJ2-3; 7 bases line up with TRBD1. The CDR3 region has the DNA TGTGCCAGCTCAGGTATAGGACAGGACACTCTCACAGATACGCAGTATTTT. This translates into CASSGIGQDTLTDTQYF.